The source of this T cell receptor beta chain is a study of shared clonotypes between healthy human individuals. Positively selected for CCR7, the CD45RO-negative cells used as naive CD8 cells excluded terminally differentiated effector memory CD45RA+ cells. Measured with immunoSEQ multiplex PCR; TCRdb has only the in-frame clones, and not every one. The data hold roughly 2 million clones, with less than 95% observed a single time. The V segment lost 3 bases and the J segment 0 bases; nucleotides outside the gene matches: 5. This CDR3 is built from 15 residues. Germline V CDR1 and CDR2: LNHDA, SQIVND (reference sequence).

V usage is TRBV19 and J usage is TRBJ2-7; TRBD1 matches at 7 bases. The sequence was obtained from a man aged 18 to 35 in good health. Sequencing was performed on naive CD8+ T cells sorted from blood. The CDR3 region has the DNA TGTGCCAGTAGTATGGAGACAGGGCACTCCTACGAGCAGTACTTC. Translated, it gives CASSMETGHSYEQYF.